A selection of T cell receptor beta chains follows, all from one sample in a study of blood T cell repertoires in COVID-19. Repertoires were generated with immunoSEQ multiplex PCR, while TCRdb's copy carries only in-frame clones and drops some. Of around 200,000 clones detected, about four fifths appear once; the ten largest clones hold 10%. The sequencing sample was made of peripheral blood. All receptors come from a woman aged 80 or over with acute or convalescent COVID-19. CDR3s include the opening cysteine and the closing phenylalanine or tryptophan. D genes are given only for firm matches. Not every row has a clone size; where given, it reads once, few, many or a size class.

>TRBV7-9|TRBJ2-1|TRBD1|NA
TGTGCCAGCAGCCCCACAGGGGGAAGCTCCTACAATGAGCAGTTCTTC
CASSPTGGSSYNEQFF
>TRBV9|TRBJ2-1|TRBD2|NA
TGTGCCAGCAGCCTCTCCGTGGGACTACGATCCTACAATGAGCAGTTCTTC
CASSLSVGLRSYNEQFF
>TRBV19|TRBJ1-2|TRBD1|NA
TGTGCCAGTAGTCCCCGACAGGGGGGAGACTATGGCTACACCTTC
CASSPRQGGDYGYTF
>TRBV4-2|TRBJ1-2|NA|NA
TGTGCCAGCAGCCAGACGACGACAGAAAACTATGGCTACACCTTC
CASSQTTTENYGYTF
>TRBV20-1|TRBJ2-1|NA|few
TGCAGTGCTAGTATCCCGGGGAACGTTCGGAATGAGCAGTTCTTC
CSASIPGNVRNEQFF
>TRBV7-3|TRBJ1-1|NA|NA
TGTGCCAGCAGCGAAACAGGGACAACGGGAATAGCTGAAGCTTTCTTT
CASSETGTTGIAEAFF
>TRBV7-3|TRBJ1-1|TRBD1|NA
TGTGCCAGCAGCTTAGCAGGGGGGTCGACTGAAGCTTTCTTT
CASSLAGGSTEAFF
>TRBV7-2|TRBJ1-4|NA|few
TGTGCCAGCAGCTTCGATGGGGGGAGTGAAAAACTGTTTTTT
CASSFDGGSEKLFF
>TRBV11-2|TRBJ2-7|NA|NA
TGTGCCAGCAGCTTAGGAGTGGCGGGTGGAACCTACGAGCAGTACTTC
CASSLGVAGGTYEQYF
>TRBV5-4|TRBJ1-1|NA|NA
TGTGCCAGCAGCTTCGGGGGAACTGAAGCTTTCTTT
CASSFGGTEAFF
>TRBV7-2|TRBJ2-1|NA|NA
TGTGCCAGCAGCTTAGCGTTGTCAGGGTACAATGAGCAGTTCTTC
CASSLALSGYNEQFF
>TRBV7-2|TRBJ1-4|NA|few
TGTGCCAGCAGCGCGGGGGGTAATGAAAAACTGTTTTTT
CASSAGGNEKLFF
>TRBV29-1|TRBJ2-1|TRBD1|NA
TGCAGCGTTGGGGACAGGGCCTACAATGAGCAGTTCTTC
CSVGDRAYNEQFF
>TRBV29-1|TRBJ1-3|NA|once
TGCAGCGCCGGGGAGTCGGAAGGAAACACCATATATTTT
CSAGESEGNTIYF
>TRBV9|TRBJ1-4|NA|NA
TGTGCCAGCAGCCTCAGTCAGGGTGGGAGGGAAAAACTGTTTTTT
CASSLSQGGREKLFF
>TRBV14|TRBJ1-2|TRBD1|NA
TGTGCCAGCAGCCCGCAGCCGGGACAGGGAATTGGCTACACCTTC
CASSPQPGQGIGYTF
>TRBV11-2|TRBJ2-5|NA|NA
TGTGCCAGCAGCTTATCAGGGCCACAAGAGACCCAGTACTTC
CASSLSGPQETQYF
>TRBV27|TRBJ2-7|NA|NA
TGTGCCAGCAGGGTTTCCCCCCAGTACGAGCAGTACTTC
CASRVSPQYEQYF
>TRBV3-1/TRBV3-2|TRBJ2-3|TRBD2|NA
TGTGCCAGCAGCCAATACGGGGGGGCCGATAGGACAGATACGCAGTATTTT
CASSQYGGADRTDTQYF
>TRBV19|TRBJ1-2|NA|NA
TGTGCCAGTAAGGTGGGAGGGCCCAACTATGGCTACACCTTC
CASKVGGPNYGYTF
>TRBV11-3|TRBJ1-1|TRBD1|few
TGTGCCAGCAGCTTAGCCCAGGGGGCTATGAACACTGAAGCTTTCTTT
CASSLAQGAMNTEAFF
>TRBV9|TRBJ2-1|TRBD2|NA
TGTGCCAGCAGCGCCGGGACTAGCGAGTACAATGAGCAGTTCTTC
CASSAGTSEYNEQFF
>TRBV24-1|TRBJ1-3|NA|NA
TGTGCCACCAGTGATGCGAGCTCTGGAAACACCATATATTTT
CATSDASSGNTIYF
>TRBV24-1|TRBJ2-1|NA|NA
TGTGCCACCAGTGATCAATTAGGGGTCGATTACAATGAGCAGTTCTTC
CATSDQLGVDYNEQFF
>TRBV2|TRBJ1-5|NA|NA
TGTGCCAGCAGCCGGGAGGTCAATCAGCCCCAGCATTTT
CASSREVNQPQHF
>TRBV10-3|TRBJ2-5|TRBD2|NA
TGTGCCACAGGGGCGACTAGCGGGGGCCTGGAGACCCAGTACTTC
CATGATSGGLETQYF
>TRBV4-1|TRBJ1-1|NA|NA
TGCGCCAGCAGCCAGAGTCAGGGGAACACTGAAGCTTTCTTT
CASSQSQGNTEAFF
>TRBV11-3|TRBJ1-4|TRBD1|NA
TGTGCCAGCAGCCTGGGGCGACAGGGGATCGGAAAACTGTTTTTT
CASSLGRQGIGKLFF
>TRBV11-2|TRBJ1-1|NA|NA
TGTGCCAGCAGCTTATACGGGGGAAACACTGAAGCTTTCTTT
CASSLYGGNTEAFF
>TRBV18|TRBJ2-3|TRBD1|NA
TGTGCCAGCTTTTCCCCACCCCGGGACAGGGTTTCGGATACGCAGTATTTT
CASFSPPRDRVSDTQYF
>TRBV28|TRBJ1-3|TRBD1|NA
TGTGCCAGCAGGGGACAGGGCGGTAGAAACACCATATATTTT
CASRGQGGRNTIYF
>TRBV14|TRBJ1-2|NA|NA
TGTGCCAGCAGCCAAGAGACTCACTATGGCTACACCTTC
CASSQETHYGYTF
>TRBV7-9|TRBJ1-3|NA|NA
TGTGCCAGCAGCTTATCGTCTCTTTCTGGAAACACCATATATTTT
CASSLSSLSGNTIYF
>TRBV12-5|TRBJ1-5|TRBD1|few
TGTGCTAGTGGTTTGGGGAACAGGGGAGGAAATCAGCCCCAGCATTTT
CASGLGNRGGNQPQHF
>TRBV15|TRBJ1-2|NA|NA
TGTGCCACCAGCAGAGCCAGGTTGGACTATGGCTACACCTTC
CATSRARLDYGYTF
>TRBV7-2|TRBJ1-2|TRBD1|NA
TGTGCCAGCAGCTTAGCCCCGGGACAGGGGGCGAGAGAAGGCTACACCTTC
CASSLAPGQGAREGYTF
>TRBV19|TRBJ2-3|TRBD2|NA
TGTGCCAGGCCCCCGGGGGCTAGCGGGCCGCGGTGGGGGCAGTATTTT
CARPPGASGPRWGQYF
>TRBV3-1/TRBV3-2|TRBJ2-1|TRBD1|once
TGTGCCAGCAGCCTCGGGACAGGGGGATACAATGAGCAGTTCTTC
CASSLGTGGYNEQFF
>TRBV21-1|TRBJ1-2|NA|NA
TGTGCCAGCAGCAAAGCTTCCAGGGGGGACTATGGCTACACCTTC
CASSKASRGDYGYTF
>TRBV19|TRBJ2-2|NA|NA
TGTGCCACCTTAGCGAGACCTACGGGGGGGGAGCTGTTTTTT
CATLARPTGGELFF
>TRBV20-1|TRBJ2-2|NA|NA
TGCAGTGCTACTAGCAGCGGGGAGCTGTTTTTT
CSATSSGELFF
>TRBV7-9|TRBJ2-7|TRBD2|NA
TGTGCCAGCAGCCTCGGGGCGGGAGTTCGCGAGCAGTACTTC
CASSLGAGVREQYF
>TRBV3-1/TRBV3-2|TRBJ2-2|TRBD2|NA
TGTGCCAGCAGCCAAGATCTGGTCAGCGGGAGCACCGGGGAGCTGTTTTTT
CASSQDLVSGSTGELFF
>TRBV2|TRBJ2-5|NA|NA
TGTGCCAGCAGTGAACTTGGTGGGCAGGGAGAGACCCAGTACTTC
CASSELGGQGETQYF
>TRBV30|TRBJ1-3|NA|NA
TGTGCCTGGAGGATCCCGACAGGTTCTGGAAACACCATATATTTT
CAWRIPTGSGNTIYF
>TRBV6-2/TRBV6-3|TRBJ1-1|NA|few
TGTGCCAGCAGTAGACCCGGGACACCGAACACTGAAGCTTTCTTT
CASSRPGTPNTEAFF
>TRBV27|TRBJ2-4|TRBD2|NA
TGTGCCAGCAGTACCGGGACTAGCGGGTACCTAGCCAAAAACATTCAGTACTTC
CASSTGTSGYLAKNIQYF
>TRBV24-1|TRBJ2-1|TRBD2|NA
TGTGCCACCAGTGATATCGGGGGGTCTAGCGGTTACAATGAGCAGTTCTTC
CATSDIGGSSGYNEQFF
>TRBV5-1|TRBJ1-4|TRBD1|once
TGCGCCAGCAGCTCCCCGGGACAGGGAAATGAAAAACTGTTTTTT
CASSSPGQGNEKLFF
>TRBV3-1/TRBV3-2|TRBJ2-5|NA|NA
TGTGCCAGCAGCTCACAAGAGACCCAGTACTTC
CASSSQETQYF
>TRBV5-1|TRBJ2-7|NA|once
TGCGCCAGCAGCTTGGGAGGAGGCTCCTACGAGCAGTACTTC
CASSLGGGSYEQYF
>TRBV7-9|TRBJ2-1|TRBD2|NA
TGTGCCAGCAGCTTCTACTCTAGCGGGAGGGCGTCCGATGAGCAGTTCTTC
CASSFYSSGRASDEQFF
>TRBV27|TRBJ1-6|TRBD1|NA
TGTGCCAGCAAGGACCCGGGACAGGGTAGGGTTTCACCCCTCCACTTT
CASKDPGQGRVSPLHF
>TRBV5-1|TRBJ1-4|NA|few
TGCGCCAGCAGCTTGGCCAACGGAGCAACTAATGAAAAACTGTTTTTT
CASSLANGATNEKLFF